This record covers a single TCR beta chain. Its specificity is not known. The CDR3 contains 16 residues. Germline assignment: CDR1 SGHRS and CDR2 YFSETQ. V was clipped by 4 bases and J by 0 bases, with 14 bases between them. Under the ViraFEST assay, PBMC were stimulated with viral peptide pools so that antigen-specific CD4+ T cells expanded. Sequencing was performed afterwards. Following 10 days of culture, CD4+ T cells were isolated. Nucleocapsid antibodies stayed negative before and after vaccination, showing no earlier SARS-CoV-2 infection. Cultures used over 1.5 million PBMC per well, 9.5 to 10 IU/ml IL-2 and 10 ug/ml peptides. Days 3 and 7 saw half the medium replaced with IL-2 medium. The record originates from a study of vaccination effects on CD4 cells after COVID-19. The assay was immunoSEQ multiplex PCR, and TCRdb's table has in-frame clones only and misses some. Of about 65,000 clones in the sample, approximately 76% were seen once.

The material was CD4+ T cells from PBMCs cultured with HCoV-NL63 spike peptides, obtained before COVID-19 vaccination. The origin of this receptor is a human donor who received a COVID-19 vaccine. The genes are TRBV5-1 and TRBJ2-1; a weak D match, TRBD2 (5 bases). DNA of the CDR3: TGCGCCAGCAGCCCCGGGGAGATGAGCTCCTACAATGAGCAGTTCTTC. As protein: CASSPGEMSSYNEQFF.